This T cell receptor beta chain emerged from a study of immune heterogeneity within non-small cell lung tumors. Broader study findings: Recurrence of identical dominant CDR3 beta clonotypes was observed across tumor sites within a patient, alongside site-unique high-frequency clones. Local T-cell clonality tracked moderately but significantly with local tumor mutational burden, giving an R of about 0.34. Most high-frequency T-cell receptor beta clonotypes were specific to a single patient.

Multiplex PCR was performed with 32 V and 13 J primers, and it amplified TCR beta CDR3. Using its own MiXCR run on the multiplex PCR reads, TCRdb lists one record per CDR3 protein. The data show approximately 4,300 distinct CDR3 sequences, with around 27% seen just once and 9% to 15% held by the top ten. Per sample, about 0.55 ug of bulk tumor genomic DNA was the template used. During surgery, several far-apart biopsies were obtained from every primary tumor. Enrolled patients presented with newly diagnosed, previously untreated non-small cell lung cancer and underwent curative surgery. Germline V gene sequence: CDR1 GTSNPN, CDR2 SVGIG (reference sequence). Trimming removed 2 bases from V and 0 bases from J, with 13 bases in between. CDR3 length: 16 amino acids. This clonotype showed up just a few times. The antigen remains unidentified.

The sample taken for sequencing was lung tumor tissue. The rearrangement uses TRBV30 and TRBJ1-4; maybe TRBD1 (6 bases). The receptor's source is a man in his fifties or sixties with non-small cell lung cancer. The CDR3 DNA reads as TGTGCCTGGAGTACCGGGACATCCGCAACTAATGAAAAACTGTTTTTT. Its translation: CAWSTGTSATNEKLFF.